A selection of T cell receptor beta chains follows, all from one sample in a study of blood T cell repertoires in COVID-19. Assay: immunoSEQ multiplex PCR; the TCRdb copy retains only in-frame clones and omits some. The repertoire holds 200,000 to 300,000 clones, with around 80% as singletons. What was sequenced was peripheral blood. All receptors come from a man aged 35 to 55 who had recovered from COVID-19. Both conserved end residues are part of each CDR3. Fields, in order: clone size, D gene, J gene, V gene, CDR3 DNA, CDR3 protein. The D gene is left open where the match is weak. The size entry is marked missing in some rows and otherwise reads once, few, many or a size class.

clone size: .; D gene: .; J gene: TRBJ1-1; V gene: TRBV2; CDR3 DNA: TGTGCCAGCACGCAGGGTGTCGGCACTGAAGCTTTCTTT; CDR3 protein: CASTQGVGTEAFF
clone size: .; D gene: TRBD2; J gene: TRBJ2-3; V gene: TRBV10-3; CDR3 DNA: TGTGCCACCGATAGCGGGGTTAGCACAGATACGCAGTATTTT; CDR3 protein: CATDSGVSTDTQYF
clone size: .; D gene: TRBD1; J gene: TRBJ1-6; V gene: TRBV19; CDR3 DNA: TGTGCCAGTAGCACAGGGGTTTGGAATTCACCCCTCCACTTT; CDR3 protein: CASSTGVWNSPLHF
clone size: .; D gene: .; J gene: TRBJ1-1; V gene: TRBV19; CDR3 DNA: TGTGCCCGTGCGGGGGGGGGAGAAACTGAAGCTTTCTTT; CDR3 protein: CARAGGGETEAFF
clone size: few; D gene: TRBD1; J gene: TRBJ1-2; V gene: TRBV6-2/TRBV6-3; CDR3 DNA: TGTGCCAGCAGTTCCAGATCGGGACAGCTATTTGGCTACACCTTC; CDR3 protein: CASSSRSGQLFGYTF
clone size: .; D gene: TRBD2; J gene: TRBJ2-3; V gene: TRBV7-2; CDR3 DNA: TGTGCCAGCAGCCCGCCCGGACTAGCGGGAGGTACAGATACGCAGTATTTT; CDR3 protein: CASSPPGLAGGTDTQYF
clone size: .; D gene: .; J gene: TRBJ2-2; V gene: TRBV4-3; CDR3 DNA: TGCGCCAGCAGCCAAGACAGGGGGGACACCGGGGAGCTGTTTTTT; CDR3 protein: CASSQDRGDTGELFF
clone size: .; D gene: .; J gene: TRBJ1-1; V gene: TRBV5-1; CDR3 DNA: TGCGCCAGCAGCTCAGATAACGTTGAAGCTTTCTTT; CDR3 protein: CASSSDNVEAFF
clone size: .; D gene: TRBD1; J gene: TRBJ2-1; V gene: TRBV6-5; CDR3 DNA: TGTGCCAGCAGTCGGACAGGGCGGCAGTTCTTC; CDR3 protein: CASSRTGRQFF
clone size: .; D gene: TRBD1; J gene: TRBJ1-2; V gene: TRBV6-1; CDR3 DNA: TGTGCCAGCAACCCGGACAGGGAAGGTGGCTACACCTTC; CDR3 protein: CASNPDREGGYTF
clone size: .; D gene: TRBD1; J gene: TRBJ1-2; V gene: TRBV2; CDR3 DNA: TGTGCCAGCAGTGGGGACAGATTCGTTGGCTACACCTTC; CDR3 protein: CASSGDRFVGYTF
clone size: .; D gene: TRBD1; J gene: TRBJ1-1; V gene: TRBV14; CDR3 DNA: TGTGCCAGCAGCCGACAGGGGGCAACTGAAGCTTTCTTT; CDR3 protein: CASSRQGATEAFF
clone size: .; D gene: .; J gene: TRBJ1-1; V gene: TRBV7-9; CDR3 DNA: TGTGCCAGCAGCTTAGGGGCAGGGGCCGGGGCCACTGAAGCTTTCTTT; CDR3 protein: CASSLGAGAGATEAFF
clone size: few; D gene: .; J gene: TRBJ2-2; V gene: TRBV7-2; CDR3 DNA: TGTGCCAGCAGCGAAGGGGAGGGGGCTAGCGGGACCGGGGAGCTGTTTTTT; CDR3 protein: CASSEGEGASGTGELFF
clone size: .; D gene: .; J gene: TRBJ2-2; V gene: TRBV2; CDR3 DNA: TGTGCCAGCACCCTGGGCCACGGTTCCACCGGGGAGCTGTTTTTT; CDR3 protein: CASTLGHGSTGELFF
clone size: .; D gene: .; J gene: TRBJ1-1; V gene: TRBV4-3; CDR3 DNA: TGCGCCAGCAGCCAACTCCATACGGGGGACACTGAAGCTTTCTTT; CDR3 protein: CASSQLHTGDTEAFF
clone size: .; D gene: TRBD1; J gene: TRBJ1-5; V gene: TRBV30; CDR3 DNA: TGTGCCTGGAGTACAGGGGGTTCCCTGTCTCAGCCCCAGCATTTT; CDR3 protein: CAWSTGGSLSQPQHF
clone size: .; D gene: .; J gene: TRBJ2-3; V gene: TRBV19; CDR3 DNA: TGTGCCAGTAGTATAGTCGGGGGAAGCACAGATACGCAGTATTTT; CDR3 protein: CASSIVGGSTDTQYF
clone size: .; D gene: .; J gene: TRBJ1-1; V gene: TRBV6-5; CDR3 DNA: TGTGCCAGCAGCCAACAGGGTACTGAAGCTTTCTTT; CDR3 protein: CASSQQGTEAFF
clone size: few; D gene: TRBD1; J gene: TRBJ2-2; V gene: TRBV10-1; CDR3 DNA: TGCGCCAGCGGGCAACAGGGGGCCGGGGAGCTGTTTTTT; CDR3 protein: CASGQQGAGELFF
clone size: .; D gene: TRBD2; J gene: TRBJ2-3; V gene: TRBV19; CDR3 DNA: TGTGCCAGTAGTATGCGAACGGCGGGAGGGTTGCGAGATACGCAGTATTTT; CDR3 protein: CASSMRTAGGLRDTQYF
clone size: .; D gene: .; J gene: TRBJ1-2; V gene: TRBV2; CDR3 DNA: TGTGCCAGCAGTGAAGGCGGATCCTATGGCTACACCTTC; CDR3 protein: CASSEGGSYGYTF
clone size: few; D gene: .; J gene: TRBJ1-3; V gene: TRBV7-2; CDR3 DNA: TGTGCCAGCAGCCCCGGTATGAGAAACACCATATATTTT; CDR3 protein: CASSPGMRNTIYF
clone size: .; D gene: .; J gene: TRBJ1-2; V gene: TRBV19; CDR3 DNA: TGTGCCAGTAGTCTGAGGACAGCCTATGGCTACACCTTC; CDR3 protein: CASSLRTAYGYTF
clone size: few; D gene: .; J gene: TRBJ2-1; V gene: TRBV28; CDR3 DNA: TGTGCCAGCAGTCCCCCCGGACTCCAGAACGATGAGCAGTTCTTC; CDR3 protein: CASSPPGLQNDEQFF
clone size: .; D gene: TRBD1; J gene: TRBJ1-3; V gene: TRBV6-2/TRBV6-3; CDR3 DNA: TGTGCCAGCAGCAGACACAGGGGGCTCTCTGGAAACACCATATATTTT; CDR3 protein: CASSRHRGLSGNTIYF
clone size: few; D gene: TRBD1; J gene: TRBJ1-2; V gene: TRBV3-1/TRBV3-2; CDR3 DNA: TGTGCCAGCAGCCAAACGCAACACTACAGTCAAGGGGGCGCAGGCTACACCTTC; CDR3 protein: CASSQTQHYSQGGAGYTF
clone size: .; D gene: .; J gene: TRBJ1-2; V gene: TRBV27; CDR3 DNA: TGTGCCAGCAGGACCCAGATTCGGTTGGGGGGTGGCTACACCTTC; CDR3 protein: CASRTQIRLGGGYTF
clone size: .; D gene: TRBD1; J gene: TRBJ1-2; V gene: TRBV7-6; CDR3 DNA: TGTGCCAGCAGCTCAGGCGTAGGACAGGGAGGTAACTATGGCTACACCTTC; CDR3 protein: CASSSGVGQGGNYGYTF
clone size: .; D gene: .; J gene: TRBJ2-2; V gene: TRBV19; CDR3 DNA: TGTGCCAGTAAGGAGGGGCAGGGTGACACCGGGGAGCTGTTTTTT; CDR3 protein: CASKEGQGDTGELFF
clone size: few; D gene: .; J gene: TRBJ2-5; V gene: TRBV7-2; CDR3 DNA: TGTGCCAGCAGCTTACAGGCAGGTTTTCGGGGAGAGACCCAGTACTTC; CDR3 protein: CASSLQAGFRGETQYF
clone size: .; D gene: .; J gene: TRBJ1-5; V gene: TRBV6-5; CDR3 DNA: TGTGCCAGCAGCCGCGGGTCGGGCAATCAGCCCCAGCATTTT; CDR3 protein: CASSRGSGNQPQHF
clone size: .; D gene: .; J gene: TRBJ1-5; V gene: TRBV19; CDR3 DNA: TGTGCCAGTAGTATGCGGCATAGCAATCAGCCCCAGCATTTT; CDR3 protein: CASSMRHSNQPQHF
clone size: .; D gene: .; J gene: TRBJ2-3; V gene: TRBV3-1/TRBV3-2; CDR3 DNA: TGTGCCAGCAGCCAAGATCCCGACAGGGTGGGGGGAGATACGCAGTATTTT; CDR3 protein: CASSQDPDRVGGDTQYF
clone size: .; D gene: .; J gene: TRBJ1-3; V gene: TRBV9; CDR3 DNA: TGTGCCAGCAGCCAACAGAGCTCTGGAAACACCATATATTTT; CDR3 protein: CASSQQSSGNTIYF
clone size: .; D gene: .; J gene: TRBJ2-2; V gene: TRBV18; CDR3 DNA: TGTGCCAGCTCACCTCAGGGGTCCGGGGAGCTGTTTTTT; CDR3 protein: CASSPQGSGELFF
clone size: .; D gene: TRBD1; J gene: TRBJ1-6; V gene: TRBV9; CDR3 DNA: TGTGCCAGCAGCCCCCGACAGGGTCCAGGATCACCCCTCCACTTT; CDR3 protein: CASSPRQGPGSPLHF
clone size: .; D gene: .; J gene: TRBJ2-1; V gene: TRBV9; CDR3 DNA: TGTGCCAGCAGCTTCCCCGCAGAAGTTTCCTACAATGAGCAGTTCTTC; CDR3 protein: CASSFPAEVSYNEQFF
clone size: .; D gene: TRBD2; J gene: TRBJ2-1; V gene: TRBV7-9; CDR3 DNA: TGTGCCAGCAGCTTCCTCGGACTAGCGGGAGCCTCCTACAATGAGCAGTTCTTC; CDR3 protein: CASSFLGLAGASYNEQFF
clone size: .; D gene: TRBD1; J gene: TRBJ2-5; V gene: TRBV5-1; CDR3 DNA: TGCGCCAGCAGGTTCACAGGGGGCAGCGAGACCCAGTACTTC; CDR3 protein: CASRFTGGSETQYF
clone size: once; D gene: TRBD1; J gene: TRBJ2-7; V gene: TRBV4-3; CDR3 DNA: TGCGCCAGCAGCCAAGATGTGGCAGGGGGCTTGGGGCAGTACTTC; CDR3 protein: CASSQDVAGGLGQYF
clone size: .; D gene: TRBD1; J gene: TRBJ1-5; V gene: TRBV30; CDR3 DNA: TGTGCCTGGCGTAGGACAGGGTTGGGGGATCAGCCCCAGCATTTT; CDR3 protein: CAWRRTGLGDQPQHF
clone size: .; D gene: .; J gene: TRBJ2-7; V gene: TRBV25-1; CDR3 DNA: TGTGCCAGCAGTGAAGCAGGTTATAACGAGCAGTACTTC; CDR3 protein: CASSEAGYNEQYF
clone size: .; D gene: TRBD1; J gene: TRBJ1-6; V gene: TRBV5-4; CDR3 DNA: TGTGCCAGCAGCTTGGGGACAGGGGAAAATTCACCCCTCCACTTT; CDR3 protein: CASSLGTGENSPLHF
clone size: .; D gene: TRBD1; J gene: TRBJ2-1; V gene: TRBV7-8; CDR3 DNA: TGTGCCAGCGGATACAGGGGGCGAAATGAGCAGTTCTTC; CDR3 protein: CASGYRGRNEQFF
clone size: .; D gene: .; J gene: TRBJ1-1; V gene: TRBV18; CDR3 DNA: TGTGCCAGCTCACCGGACAGTAAGTTTCCACACACTGAAGCTTTCTTT; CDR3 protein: CASSPDSKFPHTEAFF
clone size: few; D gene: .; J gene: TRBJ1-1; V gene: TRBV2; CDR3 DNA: TGTGCCAGCAGTTGGACACTCACTGAAGCTTTCTTT; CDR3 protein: CASSWTLTEAFF